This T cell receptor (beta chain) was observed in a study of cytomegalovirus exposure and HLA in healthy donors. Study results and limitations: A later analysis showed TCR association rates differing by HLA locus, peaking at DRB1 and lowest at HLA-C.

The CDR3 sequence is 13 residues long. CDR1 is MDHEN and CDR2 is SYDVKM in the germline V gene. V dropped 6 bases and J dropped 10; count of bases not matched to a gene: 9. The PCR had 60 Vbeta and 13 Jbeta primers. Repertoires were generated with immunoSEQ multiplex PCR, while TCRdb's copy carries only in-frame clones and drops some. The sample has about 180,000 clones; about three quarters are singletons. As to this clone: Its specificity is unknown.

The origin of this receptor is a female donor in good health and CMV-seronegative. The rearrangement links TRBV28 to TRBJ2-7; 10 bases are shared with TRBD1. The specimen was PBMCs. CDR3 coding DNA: TGTGCCAGCAGACTCGGGACAGGGGTAGAACAGTACTTC. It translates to CASRLGTGVEQYF. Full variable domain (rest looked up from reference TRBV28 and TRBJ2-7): DVKVTQSSRYLVKRTGEKVFLECVQDMDHENMFWYRQDPGLGLRLIYFSYDVKMKEKGDIPEGYSVSREKKERFSLILESASTNQTSMYLCASRLGTGVEQYFGPGTRLTVT.